The 8 T cell receptor beta chains given below trace back to one sample, sequenced in a study of blood T cells in healthy people across ages. Alongside a J-beta primer mix, a sample-barcoded 5' primer served in a second PCR lasting about 7 to 12 cycles. TCRdb recomputed calls from the 5' RACE reads with MiXCR, one row per CDR3 protein. The data hold 950,000 to 1,200,000 distinct CDR3 sequences, with roughly two fifths observed a single time. The sample comprised blood. These receptors were taken from a man aged 18-30 years in good health.

The chain uses TRBV9 and TRBJ1-2; the D gene is possibly TRBD1 (5 bases). The CDR3 sequence is 14 residues long. Between the trimmed V and J ends, which lost 2 bases and 2 bases, there was a span of 10 bases. In germline, CDR1 is SGDLS, CDR2 YYNGEE. CDR3 region: CASSVAGENYGYTF. In DNA form, the CDR3 reads TGTGCCAGCAGCGTGGCGGGGGAAAACTATGGCTACACCTTC.

On this clonotype itself: A much bigger clone sits one base away, suggesting this may be a read error. The chain links TRBV12-3 or TRBV12-4 to TRBJ2-3; the D gene is possibly TRBD1 (5 bases). This CDR3 is built from 14 residues. The CDR3 sequence is CASSQGASTDMQYF. The CDR3 nucleotides read TGTGCCAGCAGTCAAGGGGCCAGCACAGATATGCAGTATTTT.

The chain is built from TRBV3-1 and TRBJ1-2; D gene uncertain. CDR3 length: 15 amino acids. Between the trimmed V and J ends, which lost 0 bases and 0 bases, there was a span of 8 bases. The germline V gene has CDR1 LGHDT and CDR2 YNNKEL (reference sequence). The CDR3 loop reads CASSQDGQTNYGYTF. CDR3 DNA sequence: TGTGCCAGCAGCCAAGATGGGCAGACTAACTATGGCTACACCTTC.

This clonotype was counted between two and nine times. The V call is TRBV2, the J call TRBJ2-3, with no clear D. The CDR3 covers 14 residues. Germline lookup yields CDR1 SNHLY and CDR2 FYNNEI. V was trimmed by 7 bases and J by 6 bases, leaving 17 bases between them. The CDR3 is CASKRAVASDTQYF. In DNA, the CDR3 is TGTGCCAGCAAAAGGGCGGTGGCCTCGGATACGCAGTATTTT.

V is TRBV10-3 and J is TRBJ2-1, with 8 bases that match TRBD1. The end of the DNA is better explained by TRBJ2-7, so the J call may be wrong. Germline V CDR1 and CDR2: ENHRY, SYGVKD. CDR3 length equals 16 residues. The CDR3 bases are TGTGCCATCAGTGAGTCCTTGGGACAGGTATACAATGAGCAGTACTTC. Translation: CAISESLGQVYNEQYF.

Turning to this clonotype: This may come from a read error, since a much larger clone is one base off. The chain uses TRBV2 and TRBJ1-2; D is unclear. V dropped 6 bases and J dropped 6 bases, with 11 bases sitting between them. Per germline, CDR1 SNHLY and CDR2 FYNNEI. The length of the CDR3 is 12 residues. CDR3 in amino acids: CASSEKGNGYTF. CDR3 nucleotides: TGTGCCAGCAGCGAAAAGGGAAATGGCTACACCTTC.

CDR3 loop: CATKPSGTLNQETQYF. CDR3 nucleotide sequence: TGTGCCACCAAACCTTCCGGGACACTCAACCAAGAGACCCAGTACTTC. V is TRBV2 and J is TRBJ2-5; a weak D match, TRBD1 (6 bases). The CDR3 extends over 16 amino acids. The germline V gene encodes CDR1 SNHLY and CDR2 FYNNEI. Trimming shortened V by 10 bases and J by 0 bases, and 21 bases separated the two germline ends.

With regard to this clonotype: Relative to the germline gene, one junction end is altered; a read error may explain this. The chain uses TRBV12-3 or TRBV12-4 and TRBJ2-1; 7 positions agree with TRBD2. The CDR3 has 12 amino acids. CDR3 protein: CASSPPGGGGFF. In DNA form, the CDR3 reads TGTGCTAGCAGTCCACCTGGGGGGGGAGGGTTCTTC.